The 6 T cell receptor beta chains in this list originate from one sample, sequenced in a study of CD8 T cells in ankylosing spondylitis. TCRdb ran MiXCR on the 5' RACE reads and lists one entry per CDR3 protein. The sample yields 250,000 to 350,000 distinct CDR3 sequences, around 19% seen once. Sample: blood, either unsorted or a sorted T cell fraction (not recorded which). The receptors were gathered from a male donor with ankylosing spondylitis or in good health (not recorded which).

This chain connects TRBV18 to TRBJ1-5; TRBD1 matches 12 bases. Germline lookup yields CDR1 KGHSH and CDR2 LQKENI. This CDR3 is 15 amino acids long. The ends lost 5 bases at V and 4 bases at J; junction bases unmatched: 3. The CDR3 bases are TGTGCCAGCTCAGGGGACAGGGGGCTTAATCAGCCCCAGCATTTT. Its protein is CASSGDRGLNQPQHF.

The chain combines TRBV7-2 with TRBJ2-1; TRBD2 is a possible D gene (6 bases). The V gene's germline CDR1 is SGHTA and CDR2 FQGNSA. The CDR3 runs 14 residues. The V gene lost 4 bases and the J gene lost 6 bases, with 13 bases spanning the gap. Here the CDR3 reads CASSWGGPGNEQFF. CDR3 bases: TGTGCCAGCAGCTGGGGAGGCCCGGGCAATGAGCAGTTCTTC.

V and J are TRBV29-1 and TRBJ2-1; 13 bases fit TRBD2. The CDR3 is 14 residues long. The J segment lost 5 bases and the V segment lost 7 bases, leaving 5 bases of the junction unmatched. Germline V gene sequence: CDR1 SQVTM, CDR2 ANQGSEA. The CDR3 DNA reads TGCAGCGCCCTGACTAGCGGGGGGAACAATGAGCAGTTCTTC. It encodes CSALTSGGNNEQFF.

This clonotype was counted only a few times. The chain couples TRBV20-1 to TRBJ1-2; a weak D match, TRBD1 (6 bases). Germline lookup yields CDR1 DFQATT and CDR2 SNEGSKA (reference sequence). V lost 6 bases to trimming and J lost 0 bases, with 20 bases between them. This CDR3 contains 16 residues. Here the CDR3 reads CSASLLDRPANYGYTF. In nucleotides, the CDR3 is TGCAGTGCAAGTTTGTTAGACAGGCCAGCTAACTATGGCTACACCTTC.

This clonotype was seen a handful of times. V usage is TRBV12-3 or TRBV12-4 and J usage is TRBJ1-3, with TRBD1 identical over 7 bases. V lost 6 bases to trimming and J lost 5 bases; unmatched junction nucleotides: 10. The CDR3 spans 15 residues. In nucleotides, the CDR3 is TGTGCCAGCAGGAACCGGGACAGCGGTAGAAACACCATATATTTT. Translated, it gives CASRNRDSGRNTIYF.

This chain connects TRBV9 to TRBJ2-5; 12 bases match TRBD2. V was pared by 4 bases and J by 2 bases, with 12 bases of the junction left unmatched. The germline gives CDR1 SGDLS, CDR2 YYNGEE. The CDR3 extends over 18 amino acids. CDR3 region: CASSQSRQTSGSQETQYF. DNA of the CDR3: TGTGCCAGCAGCCAATCCCGGCAGACTAGCGGGAGTCAAGAGACCCAGTACTTC. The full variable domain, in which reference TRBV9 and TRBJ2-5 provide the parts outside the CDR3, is DSGVTQTPKHLITATGQRVTLRCSPRSGDLSVYWYQQSLDQGLQFLIQYYNGEERAKGNILERFSAQQFPDLHSELNLSSLELGDSALYFCASSQSRQTSGSQETQYFGPGTRLLVL.